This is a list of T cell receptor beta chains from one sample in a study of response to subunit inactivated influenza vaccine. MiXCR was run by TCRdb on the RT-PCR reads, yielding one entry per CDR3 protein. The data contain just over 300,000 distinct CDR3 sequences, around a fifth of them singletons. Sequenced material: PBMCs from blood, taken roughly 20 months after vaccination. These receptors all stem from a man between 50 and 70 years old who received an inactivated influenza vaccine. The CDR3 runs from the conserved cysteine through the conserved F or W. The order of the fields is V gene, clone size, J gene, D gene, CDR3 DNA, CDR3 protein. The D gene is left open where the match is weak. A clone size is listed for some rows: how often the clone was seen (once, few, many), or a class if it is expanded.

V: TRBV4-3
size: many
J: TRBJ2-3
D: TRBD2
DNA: TGCGCCAGCAGCCAAGATTTAACCGGGGGGGTAGATACGCAGTATTTT
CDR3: CASSQDLTGGVDTQYF

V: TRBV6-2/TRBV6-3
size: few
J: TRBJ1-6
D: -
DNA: TGTGCCAGCAGTTACTCTTGGACGGAGGATTTACGGCCCTATAATTCACCCCTCCACTTT
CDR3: CASSYSWTEDLRPYNSPLHF

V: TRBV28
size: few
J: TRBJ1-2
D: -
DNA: TGTGCCAGCAGTTTGGAAGAGAGGACAGACTATGGCTACACCTTC
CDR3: CASSLEERTDYGYTF

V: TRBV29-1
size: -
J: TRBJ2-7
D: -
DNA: TGCAGCGTTGTTGACTTGAGCTCCTACGAGCAGTACTTC
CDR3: CSVVDLSSYEQYF

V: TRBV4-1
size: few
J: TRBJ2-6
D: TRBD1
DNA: TGCGCCAGCAGCCAGCTCGAACAGGGGGGCTCTGGGGCCAACGTCCTGACTTTC
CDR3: CASSQLEQGGSGANVLTF

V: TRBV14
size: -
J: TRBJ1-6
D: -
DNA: TGTGCCAGCAGCCCTCATCCTAATTCACCCCTCCACTTT
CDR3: CASSPHPNSPLHF

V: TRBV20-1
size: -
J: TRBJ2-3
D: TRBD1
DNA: TGCAGTGCTGCAAAGGCCGGGCAGGGGGCTTCGGATACGCAGTATTTT
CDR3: CSAAKAGQGASDTQYF

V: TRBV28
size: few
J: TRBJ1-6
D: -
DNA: TGTGCCAGCGGCCATAGGCGGACCCACTTT
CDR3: CASGHRRTHF

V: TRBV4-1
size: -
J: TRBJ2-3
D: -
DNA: TGCGCCAGCAGCCAAGATCGCGGGGAAGTCACAGATACGCAGTATTTT
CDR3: CASSQDRGEVTDTQYF

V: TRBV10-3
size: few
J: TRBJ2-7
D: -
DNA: TGTGCCATCAGGGAGCCCGGACAGACCTACGAGCAGTACTTC
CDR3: CAIREPGQTYEQYF

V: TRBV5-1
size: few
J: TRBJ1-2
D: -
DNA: TGCGCCAGCAGCCCAGGACCGGACAGCCCCTACTATGGCTACACCTTC
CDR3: CASSPGPDSPYYGYTF

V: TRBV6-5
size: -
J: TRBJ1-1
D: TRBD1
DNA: TGTGCCAGCAGTTACCGGGGACAGGGGGCAGGGGAAGCTTTCTTT
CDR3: CASSYRGQGAGEAFF

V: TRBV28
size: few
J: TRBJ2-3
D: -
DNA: TGTGCCAGCAGTTCGGACATAACCACAGATACGCAGTATTTT
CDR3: CASSSDITTDTQYF

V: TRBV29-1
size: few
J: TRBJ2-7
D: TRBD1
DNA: TGCAGCGTTTCCACCGGGACAGGTAGCCACGAGCAGTACTTC
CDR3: CSVSTGTGSHEQYF

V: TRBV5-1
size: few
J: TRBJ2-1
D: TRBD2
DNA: TGCGCCAGCAGCTTGGGTGGGAGGGAGTTCTTC
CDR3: CASSLGGREFF

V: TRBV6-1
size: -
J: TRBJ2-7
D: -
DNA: TGTGCCAGCAGACCCAGGGACGCCGGCGTCGACGAGCAGTACTTC
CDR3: CASRPRDAGVDEQYF

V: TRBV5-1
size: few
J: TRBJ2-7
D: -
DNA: TGCGCCAGCAGCTTCGTTGGGAGGAGAGGGAAATACGAGCAGTACTTC
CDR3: CASSFVGRRGKYEQYF

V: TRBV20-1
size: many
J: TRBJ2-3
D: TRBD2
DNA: TGCAGCTACTCTCCGGGACTAGCGGGCACAGATACGCAGTATTTT
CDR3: CSYSPGLAGTDTQYF

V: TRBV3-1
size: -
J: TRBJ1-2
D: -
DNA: TGTGCCAGCAGCCCGCCCCGCCATGGCTACACCTTC
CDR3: CASSPPRHGYTF

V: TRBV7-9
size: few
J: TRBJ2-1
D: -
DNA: TGTGCCAGCAGCTTAGTGACTAGCTCCTACAATGAGCAGTTCTTC
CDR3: CASSLVTSSYNEQFF

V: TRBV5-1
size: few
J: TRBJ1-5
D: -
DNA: TGCGCCAGCAGCCCCGAGGGTGGCGGAAATCAGCCCCAGCATTTT
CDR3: CASSPEGGGNQPQHF

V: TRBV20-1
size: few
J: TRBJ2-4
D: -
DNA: TGCAGTGCTAGAGATACCCTCAAAGGTTCCAAAAACATTCAGTACTTC
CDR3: CSARDTLKGSKNIQYF

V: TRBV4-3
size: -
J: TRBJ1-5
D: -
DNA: TGCGCCAGCAGCCAAGATGCAGGGTACCAGCCCCAGCATTTT
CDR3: CASSQDAGYQPQHF

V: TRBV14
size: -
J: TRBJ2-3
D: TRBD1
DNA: TGTGCCAGCAGCCAAGGACGACGTGGGACAGGGTTGGATACGCAGTATTTT
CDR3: CASSQGRRGTGLDTQYF

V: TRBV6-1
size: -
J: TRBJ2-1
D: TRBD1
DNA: TGTGCCAGCAAGACCGGGACAGCAACCTACAATGAGCAGTTCTTC
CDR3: CASKTGTATYNEQFF

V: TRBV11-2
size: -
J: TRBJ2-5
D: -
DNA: TGTGCCAGCAGCTCGGGACTCCAAGAGACCCAGTACTTC
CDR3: CASSSGLQETQYF

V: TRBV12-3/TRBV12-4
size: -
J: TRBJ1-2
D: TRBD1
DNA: TGTGCCAGCAGTCAGCAGACAGGGTCTTTCGGCTACACCTTC
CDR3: CASSQQTGSFGYTF

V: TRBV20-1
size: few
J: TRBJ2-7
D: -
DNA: TGCAGTGCTACCTCTGTGGTTTCCTACGAGCAGTACTTC
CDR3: CSATSVVSYEQYF

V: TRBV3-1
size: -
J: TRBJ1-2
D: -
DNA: TGTGCCAGCAGCCAAGGGACGGTCTATGGCTACACCTTC
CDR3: CASSQGTVYGYTF

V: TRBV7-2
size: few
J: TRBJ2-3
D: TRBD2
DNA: TGTGCCAGCAGCTTACTAGCGGGAGGGAGGGCAGATACGCAGTATTTT
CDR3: CASSLLAGGRADTQYF

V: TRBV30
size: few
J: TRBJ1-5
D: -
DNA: TGTGCCTGGAGTGCTTCCGGGAATCAGCCCCAGCATTTT
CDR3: CAWSASGNQPQHF

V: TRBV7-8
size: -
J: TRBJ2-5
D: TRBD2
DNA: TGTGCCAGCAGCTTAGACTCCCGACTAGCGGCGAAAGAGACCCAGTACTTC
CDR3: CASSLDSRLAAKETQYF

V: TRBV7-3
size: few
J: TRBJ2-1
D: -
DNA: TGTGCCAGCAGCTCCGGACCCAGACAGCAGTTCTTC
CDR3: CASSSGPRQQFF

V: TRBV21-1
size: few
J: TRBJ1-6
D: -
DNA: TGTGCCAGCTCGGGTCAGGGGCCCCCCTCCTATAATTCACCCCTCCACTTT
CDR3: CASSGQGPPSYNSPLHF

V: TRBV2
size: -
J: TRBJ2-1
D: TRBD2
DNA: TGTGCCAGCAGACCCCTTGCTAGCGGACCCTACAATGAGCAGTTCTTC
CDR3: CASRPLASGPYNEQFF

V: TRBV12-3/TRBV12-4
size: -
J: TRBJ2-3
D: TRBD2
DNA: TGTGCCAGCAGATCTAGCGGGGCCCCAGATACGCAGTATTTT
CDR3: CASRSSGAPDTQYF

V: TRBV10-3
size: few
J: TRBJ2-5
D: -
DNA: TGTGCCATCGGAAAGAAAGAGACCCAGTACTTC
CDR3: CAIGKKETQYF

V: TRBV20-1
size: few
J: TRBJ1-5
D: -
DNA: TGCAGTGCCAACTTAAGGGCGGGGGCGAGGGGAGGTCAGCCCCAGCATTTT
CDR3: CSANLRAGARGGQPQHF

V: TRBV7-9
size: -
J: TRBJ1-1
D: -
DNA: TGTGCCAGCAGGTCCCCAACAGGGTTGAGCACTGAAGCTTTCTTT
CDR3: CASRSPTGLSTEAFF

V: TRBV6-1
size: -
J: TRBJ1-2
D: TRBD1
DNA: TGTGCCAGCAATGACCATCCCGGGACAGGGCAAAACTATGGCTACACCTTC
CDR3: CASNDHPGTGQNYGYTF

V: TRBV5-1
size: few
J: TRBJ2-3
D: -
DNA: TGCGCCAGCAGCTTGAGTGACCCCCAGTCAGATACGCAGTATTTT
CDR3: CASSLSDPQSDTQYF

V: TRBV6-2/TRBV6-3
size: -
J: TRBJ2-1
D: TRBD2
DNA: TGTGCCAGCAGTACTAGCGGCCCGGAGCAGTTCTTC
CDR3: CASSTSGPEQFF

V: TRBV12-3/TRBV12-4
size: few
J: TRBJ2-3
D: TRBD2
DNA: TGTGCCAGCAGCACCGGGTCTAGCGGGGCCCTAGCTACGCAGTATTTT
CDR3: CASSTGSSGALATQYF

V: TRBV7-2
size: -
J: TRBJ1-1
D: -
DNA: TGTGCCAGCAGCGCTTACAAGAACACTGAAGCTTTCTTT
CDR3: CASSAYKNTEAFF

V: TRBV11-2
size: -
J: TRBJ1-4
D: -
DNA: TGTGCCAGCAGCTTTGTGCGCAGTGCAACTAATGAAAAACTGTTTTTT
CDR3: CASSFVRSATNEKLFF

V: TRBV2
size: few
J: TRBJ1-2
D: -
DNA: TGTGCCAGCAGTGACAGTGGTGGCTACACCTTC
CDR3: CASSDSGGYTF

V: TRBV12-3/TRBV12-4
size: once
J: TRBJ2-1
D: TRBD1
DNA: TGTGCCAGCAGAGACACAGGGGTACAGTTCTTC
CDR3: CASRDTGVQFF

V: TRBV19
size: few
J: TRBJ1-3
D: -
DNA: TGTGCCAGTAGTGTGGACACGGACTCTGGAAACACCATATATTTT
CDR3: CASSVDTDSGNTIYF

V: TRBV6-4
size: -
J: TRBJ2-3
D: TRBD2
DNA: TGTGCCAGCAGTTCTAGCGGGGGGGCGGATACGCAGTATTTT
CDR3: CASSSSGGADTQYF

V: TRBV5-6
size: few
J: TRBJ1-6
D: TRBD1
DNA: TGTGCCAGCAGCTTGGGGGACAGGAGTTCACCCCTCCACTTT
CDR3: CASSLGDRSSPLHF

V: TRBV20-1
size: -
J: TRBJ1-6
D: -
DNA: TGCAGTGCTAGTCTGGGAAATTCACCCCTCCACTTT
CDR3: CSASLGNSPLHF

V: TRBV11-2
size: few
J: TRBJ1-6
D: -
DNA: TGTGCCAGCAGCTTAAACAGGGCCCTTTCGGCACCCCTCCACTTT
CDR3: CASSLNRALSAPLHF

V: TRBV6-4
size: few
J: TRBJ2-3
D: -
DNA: TGTGCCAGCAGACCCGGGGCAGGGTCTGGGCAAGATACGCAGTATTTT
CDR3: CASRPGAGSGQDTQYF